Below are 24 T cell receptor beta chains sequenced from a single sample in a study of monozygotic twins with inflammatory bowel disease. TCRdb reprocessed the 5' RACE reads; each CDR3 protein has one entry and no DNA is given. The sample's table shows over 200,000 distinct CDR3 sequences. The specimen was blood. These receptors were collected from a human donor with ulcerative colitis or Crohn's disease, or a healthy co-twin of an affected twin (not recorded which).

The chain links TRBV12-3 or TRBV12-4 to TRBJ2-2; TCRdb's D gene call, TRBD1, goes unchecked for lack of DNA. This CDR3 comprises 17 residues. This CDR3 is CASSLHRGLRNTGELFF.

The rearrangement links TRBV6-5 to TRBJ2-5; TCRdb lists TRBD2, though no DNA is available to test this call. CDR1 and CDR2 (germline): MNHEY, SVGAGI. This CDR3 region has 12 residues. CDR3 residues: CASSSGRETQYF.

This rearrangement joins TRBV7-9 to TRBJ2-3; TCRdb lists TRBD2, though no DNA is available to test this call. The CDR3 extends over 15 amino acids. In germline, CDR1 is SEHNR, CDR2 FQNEAQ (reference sequence). This CDR3 is CASRGRTARTDTQYF.

The CDR3 spells CASTRSGSYEQYF. The chain employs TRBV6-2 or TRBV6-3 and TRBJ2-7. From germline, CDR1 is MNHEY and CDR2 SVGEGT. The CDR3 consists of 13 residues.

J is TRBJ2-5 and V is TRBV5-1. The CDR3 sequence is 14 residues long. CDR1 is SGHRS and CDR2 is YFSETQ in the germline V gene. This chain's CDR3 is CASSRSGLAETQYF.

CDR3 amino acids: CSARGGNYNEQFF. The J gene is TRBJ2-1, the V gene TRBV20-1; the D call of TRBD1 rests on TCRdb alone, since no DNA is present to check it. The CDR3 has 13 amino acids. The germline CDR1 and CDR2 sequences are DFQATT and SNEGSKA (reference sequence).

The chain combines TRBV5-1 with TRBJ2-3; TCRdb's assignment of TRBD2 cannot be checked, as there is no DNA. Germline CDR1 reads SGHRS; CDR2 reads YFSETQ. This CDR3 region has 19 residues. CDR3 sequence reads: CASRVGGVLKIFNTDTQYF.

V usage is TRBV25-1 and J usage is TRBJ2-5; the D call from TCRdb, TRBD2, cannot be confirmed without DNA. The CDR3 is made up of 14 amino acids. The germline CDR1 and CDR2 sequences are MGHDK and SYGVNS. This CDR3 is CASTGRGWQETQYF. Supplemented by reference TRBV25-1 and TRBJ2-5, the full variable domain reads EADIYQTPRYLVIGTGKKITLECSQTMGHDKMYWYQQDPGMELHLIHYSYGVNSTEKGDLSSESTVSRIRTEHFPLTLESARPSHTSQYLCASTGRGWQETQYFGPGTRLLVL.

The CDR3 loop reads CASSSDRTYNSPLHF. The chain combines TRBV7-2 with TRBJ1-6; the TRBD1 assignment by TCRdb is unverifiable without DNA. Germline loops: CDR1 SGHTA, CDR2 FQGNSA. CDR3 length: 15 amino acids. Full variable domain (outside the CDR3, taken from reference TRBV7-2 and TRBJ1-6): GAGVSQSPSNKVTEKGKDVELRCDPISGHTALYWYRQSLGQGLEFLIYFQGNSAPDKSGLPSDRFSAERTGGSVSTLTIQRTQQEDSAVYLCASSSDRTYNSPLHFGNGTRLTVT.

The chain links TRBV18 to TRBJ2-1. The germline V gene encodes CDR1 KGHSH and CDR2 LQKENI. The CDR3 runs to 15 residues. The CDR3 protein is CASSPPEGSYNEQFF.

The chain couples TRBV7-3 to TRBJ2-7. Germline V gives CDR1 SGHTA, CDR2 FQGTGA. The CDR3 consists of 14 residues. CDR3 in amino acids: CASSLDGPAYEQYF.

This CDR3 reads CASTPAGGSYGYTF. J is TRBJ1-2 and V is TRBV9. Germline V lookup: CDR1 SGDLS, CDR2 YYNGEE. The CDR3 sequence is 14 residues long.

V usage is TRBV4-1 and J usage is TRBJ1-1. Looked up from germline, CDR1 is MGHRA and CDR2 is YSYEKL. The length of the CDR3 is 13 residues. CDR3 region: CASSLGPDNTEAF.

V gene TRBV20-1 combines with J gene TRBJ2-1; checking the TCRdb D call of TRBD2 is not possible without DNA. Germline lookup yields CDR1 DFQATT and CDR2 SNEGSKA (reference sequence). CDR3 size: 15 residues. CDR3 protein: CSASITGLAINEQFF.

The chain uses TRBV21-1 and TRBJ2-7; with no DNA, the TCRdb D assignment of TRBD1 cannot be verified. TRBV21-1 is an annotated pseudogene. The CDR3 extends over 16 amino acids. The CDR3 is CASSKGETGPVYEQYF.

The rearrangement joins TRBV5-1 to TRBJ2-2; TCRdb names TRBD1, which stays unverified in the absence of DNA. There are 15 residues in the CDR3. Per the germline V gene, CDR1 is SGHRS and CDR2 is YFSETQ. CDR3 sequence reads: CASKTQGQSTGELFF. Full variable domain (outside the CDR3, taken from reference TRBV5-1 and TRBJ2-2): KAGVTQTPRYLIKTRGQQVTLSCSPISGHRSVSWYQQTPGQGLQFLFEYFSETQRNKGNFPGRFSGRQFSNSRSEMNVSTLELGDSALYLCASKTQGQSTGELFFGEGSRLTVL.

CDR3 sequence reads: CSARDPTSGGHEQYF. The chain links TRBV20-1 to TRBJ2-7; TCRdb's D call of TRBD2 is untestable without DNA. This CDR3 has 15 amino acids. Per germline, CDR1 DFQATT and CDR2 SNEGSKA (reference sequence).

V gene TRBV14 combines with J gene TRBJ1-1; TCRdb designates TRBD1, a call that cannot be tested without DNA. Looked up from germline, CDR1 is SGHDN and CDR2 is FVKESK. CDR3 size: 13 residues. CDR3 in amino acids: CASSQLGGTEAFF.

The chain links TRBV5-5 to TRBJ1-1; the D gene TCRdb calls, TRBD1, cannot be checked with no DNA. This CDR3 is 17 amino acids long. Germline CDR1 SGHKS, CDR2 YYEKEE (reference sequence). CDR3 loop: CASSLLQGQSMNTEAFF.

The chain employs TRBV12-3 or TRBV12-4 and TRBJ2-3. This CDR3 contains 14 residues. CDR3 sequence: CASSLATQPDTQYF.

V and J are TRBV5-1 and TRBJ2-3; TCRdb picks TRBD2, but there is no DNA to check that call. Germline lookup yields CDR1 SGHRS and CDR2 YFSETQ. The CDR3 runs to 16 residues. CDR3 residues: CASSPLVGRARDTQYF.

This sequence joins TRBV4-2 and TRBJ2-3. CDR3 length: 15 amino acids. Germline CDR1 is LGHNA and CDR2 is YNFKEQ. The CDR3 sequence is CASSQEGHSADTQYF.

The CDR3 protein is CASSETAGRYHF. The chain links TRBV6-5 to TRBJ1-6; TCRdb calls TRBD1, which cannot be checked without DNA. This CDR3 region has 12 residues. Per the germline V gene, CDR1 is MNHEY and CDR2 is SVGAGI.

The V call is TRBV3-1, the J call TRBJ2-1. CDR3 size: 14 residues. Germline CDR1 reads LGHDT; CDR2 reads YNNKEL (reference sequence). This CDR3 reads CASSQDPGYNEQFF.